The next 12 T cell receptor beta chains were all read from a single sample in a study of blood T cell repertoires in COVID-19. Generated by immunoSEQ multiplex PCR, the TCRdb table keeps only in-frame clones and is missing some. The data show about 74,000 clones, 84% seen once. Specimen: peripheral blood. All receptors come from a man between 65 and 79 years old with acute or convalescent COVID-19.

The rearrangement uses TRBV11-2 and TRBJ2-7; 12 bases are shared with TRBD2. The CDR3 runs 15 residues. In germline, CDR1 is SGHAT, CDR2 FQNNGV. V lost 4 bases, J lost 7 bases, and 8 bases stayed unmatched. The CDR3 protein is CASSSTSGRMGEQYF. CDR3 bases: TGTGCCAGCAGCTCGACTAGCGGGAGAATGGGGGAGCAGTACTTC.

The chain joins TRBV3-1 (or the pseudogene TRBV3-2) to TRBJ2-5; 13 positions match TRBD2. This CDR3 spans 16 amino acids. The V gene end was trimmed by 1 base and the J gene end by 6 bases; junction bases not matched to a gene: 5. The germline V gene encodes CDR1 LGHDT and CDR2 YNNKEL (reference sequence). CDR3 protein: CASSQVRTSGSQTQYF. CDR3 bases: TGTGCCAGCAGCCAAGTCCGGACTAGCGGGAGTCAGACCCAGTACTTC.

The chain uses TRBV6-5 and TRBJ1-2; D is undetermined. V was pared by 8 bases and J by 1 base, with 8 bases between. Germline assignment: CDR1 MNHEY and CDR2 SVGAGI. The CDR3 extends over 12 amino acids. The CDR3 loop is CASLGLNYGYTF. The CDR3 DNA reads as TGTGCCAGCCTAGGTCTTAACTATGGCTACACCTTC.

The chain links TRBV11-2 to TRBJ1-5, with D uncertain. The CDR3 has 15 residues. The germline gives CDR1 SGHAT, CDR2 FQNNGV. Trimming stripped 4 bases from V and 5 bases from J, with 15 bases between. The CDR3 DNA sequence: TGTGCCAGCAGCTGGGCCCCGGGAGGGCATCAGCCCCAGCATTTT. The encoded protein is CASSWAPGGHQPQHF.

The rearrangement uses TRBV10-1 and TRBJ2-3; tentatively, D is TRBD1 (5 bases). Germline V lookup: CDR1 WNHNN, CDR2 SYGVQD (reference sequence). The CDR3 length is 14 residues. The V and J ends lost 5 bases and 8 bases respectively, with 17 bases between them. The CDR3 protein is CASSPVQGVLTQYF. The CDR3, as DNA: TGCGCCAGCAGTCCCGTGCAGGGCGTCCTTACGCAGTATTTT.

The J gene is TRBJ2-3, the V gene TRBV7-9, with 7 bases lining up with TRBD2. V was pared by 8 bases and J by 4 bases, with 3 bases of the junction left unmatched. This CDR3 is 12 amino acids long. Germline V gene data show CDR1 as SEHNR and CDR2 as FQNEAQ (reference sequence). The chain's CDR3 is CASLLAADTQYF. As DNA, the CDR3 is TGTGCCAGCCTCCTAGCGGCAGATACGCAGTATTTT.

This chain joins TRBV6-5 and TRBJ1-1; 7 bases are a match to TRBD1. The CDR3 has 13 residues. Germline CDR1 MNHEY, CDR2 SVGAGI. Germline trimming cut 6 bases from V and 3 bases from J; bases unmatched to any gene: 4. CDR3 DNA: TGTGCCAGCAGCGGGACAGTTGACACTGAAGCTTTCTTT. Amino acid sequence: CASSGTVDTEAFF.

The genes are TRBV6-5 and TRBJ1-1; D ambiguous. V dropped 3 bases and J dropped 1 base, with 6 bases sitting between them. The CDR3 is 13 amino acids. The germline V gene has CDR1 MNHEY and CDR2 SVGAGI. Here the CDR3 reads CASSYKRNTEAFF. The CDR3 DNA sequence: TGTGCCAGCAGTTATAAGAGGAACACTGAAGCTTTCTTT.

V and J are TRBV9 and TRBJ1-2; 8 positions match TRBD1. CDR3 length equals 15 residues. CDR1 is SGDLS, CDR2 YYNGEE, per germline. V was pared by 3 bases and J by 0 bases, with 4 bases of the junction left unmatched. CDR3 in amino acids: CASSAGTGANYGYTF. CDR3 nucleotides: TGTGCCAGCAGCGCAGGGACAGGTGCTAACTATGGCTACACCTTC.

This sequence joins TRBV9 and TRBJ1-1; tentatively, D is TRBD1 (5 bases). Germline loops: CDR1 SGDLS, CDR2 YYNGEE. Trimming stripped 4 bases from V and 7 bases from J, with 8 bases between. The CDR3 is 11 amino acids. CDR3: CASSTQGEAFF. The CDR3 DNA sequence: TGTGCCAGCAGCACCCAGGGTGAAGCTTTCTTT. The full variable domain, completed using reference TRBV9 and TRBJ1-1, is DSGVTQTPKHLITATGQRVTLRCSPRSGDLSVYWYQQSLDQGLQFLIQYYNGEERAKGNILERFSAQQFPDLHSELNLSSLELGDSALYFCASSTQGEAFFGQGTRLTVV.

This chain links TRBV5-5 with TRBJ1-5, with 10 bases that match TRBD1. Trimming removed 5 bases from V and 4 bases from J; junction bases left unmatched: 3. CDR1 is SGHKS, CDR2 YYEKEE, per germline (reference sequence). The CDR3 has 14 residues. CDR3 DNA sequence: TGTGCCAGCAGTTGGACAGGGGGTAATCAGCCCCAGCATTTT. Protein product: CASSWTGGNQPQHF.

CDR3 amino acids: CASRDRGLGYTF. CDR3 DNA sequence: TGTGCCAGCAGGGACAGGGGGCTCGGCTACACCTTC. The chain employs TRBV2 and TRBJ1-2, with TRBD1 identical over 11 bases. The CDR3 runs 12 residues. Germline values: CDR1 SNHLY, CDR2 FYNNEI. V lost 6 bases, J lost 8 bases, and 2 bases stayed unmatched.